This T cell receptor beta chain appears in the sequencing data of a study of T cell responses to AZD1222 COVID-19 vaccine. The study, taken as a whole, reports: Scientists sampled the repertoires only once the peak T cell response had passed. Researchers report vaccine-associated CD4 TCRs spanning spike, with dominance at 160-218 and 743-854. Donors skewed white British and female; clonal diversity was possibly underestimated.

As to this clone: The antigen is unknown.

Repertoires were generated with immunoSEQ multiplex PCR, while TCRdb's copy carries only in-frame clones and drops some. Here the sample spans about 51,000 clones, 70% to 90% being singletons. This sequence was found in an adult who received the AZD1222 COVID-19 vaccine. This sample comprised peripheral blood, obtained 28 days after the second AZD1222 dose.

This CDR3 reads CASSISPRGPGYGYTF. The CDR3 DNA reads as TGTGCCAGTAGTATATCCCCCCGGGGGCCGGGCTATGGCTACACCTTC. The chain has TRBV19 and TRBJ1-2; a possible D gene is TRBD1 (6 bases). With 2 bases removed from V and 4 bases from J, the gap between germline ends came to 17 bases. Germline CDR1 is LNHDA and CDR2 is SQIVND (reference sequence). CDR3 size: 16 residues.